The 20 T cell receptor beta chains in this list originate from one sample, sequenced in a study of cytomegalovirus exposure and HLA in healthy donors. Primers: 60 Vbeta forward and 13 Jbeta reverse. Libraries were prepared by immunoSEQ multiplex PCR; TCRdb keeps only in-frame clonotypes and omits some of them. The sample records approximately 89,000 clones, around two thirds being singletons. Input material: PBMCs. The receptors stem from a young woman in good health and CMV-seropositive.

The chain recombines TRBV18 with TRBJ2-7, with D unclear. Trimming removed 3 bases at V and 4 bases at J, with 10 bases between. The germline gives CDR1 KGHSH, CDR2 LQKENI. There are 13 residues in the CDR3. The CDR3 is CASSPPSSYEQYF. CDR3 DNA: TGTGCCAGCTCACCCCCTTCGTCTTACGAGCAGTACTTC.

The chain has TRBV7-8 and TRBJ1-1, with 7 bases fitting TRBD1. Germline V gene data show CDR1 as SGHVS and CDR2 as FQNEAQ. Unmatched junction bases numbered 14, after V lost 5 bases and J lost 11 bases. This CDR3 is built from 14 residues. Written as DNA, the CDR3 is TGTGCCAGCAGCCCCGGGGCAGGGGGAGTGGGTGCTTTCTTT. The encoded protein is CASSPGAGGVGAFF.

The chain joins TRBV12-5 to TRBJ2-4; 7 bases match TRBD1. In germline, CDR1 is LGHNT, CDR2 FRNRAP. The CDR3 runs to 15 residues. J gave up 7 bases and V 0 bases, and 6 bases lay outside the gene matches. CDR3: CASGLVQGVVNIQYF. CDR3 DNA sequence: TGTGCTAGTGGTTTGGTGCAGGGGGTCGTGAACATTCAGTACTTC.

The chain has TRBV7-2 and TRBJ2-1; D is possibly TRBD2 (6 bases). The CDR3 has 15 amino acids. The V gene's germline CDR1 is SGHTA and CDR2 FQGNSA. Trimming pared 5 bases from V and 1 base from J, leaving 12 bases between. The CDR3 sequence: CASSQTSGSYNEQFF. The CDR3 coding sequence is TGTGCCAGCAGCCAGACTAGTGGGTCCTACAATGAGCAGTTCTTC.

J is TRBJ2-1 and V is TRBV10-3, with a tentative D call TRBD1 (5 bases). The CDR3 is made up of 11 amino acids. V lost 10 bases and J lost 10, with 14 bases in between. Germline V gene data show CDR1 as ENHRY and CDR2 as SYGVKD. CDR3 nucleotide sequence: TGTGCCACAGGGTTAGGGTGGGAGCAGTTCTTC. This gives the protein CATGLGWEQFF.

The rearrangement links TRBV14 to TRBJ1-2; no firm D call. Trimming cost V 4 bases and J 0 bases, with 3 bases left between them. The length of the CDR3 is 12 residues. Germline loops: CDR1 SGHDN, CDR2 FVKESK. The chain's CDR3 is CASSPSNYGYTF. The CDR3, as DNA: TGTGCCAGCAGCCCGTCTAACTATGGCTACACCTTC.

This clone was detected a few times. The J gene is TRBJ2-4, the V gene TRBV28; 10 positions match TRBD2. J was trimmed by 0 bases and V by 7 bases; bases with no gene match: 9. The CDR3 length is 17 residues. Germline V gene data show CDR1 as MDHEN and CDR2 as SYDVKM. The CDR3 sequence: CASTAGGLDLAKNIQYF. The CDR3 coding sequence is TGTGCCAGCACAGCGGGGGGGCTGGATCTAGCCAAAAACATTCAGTACTTC. Supplemented by reference TRBV28 and TRBJ2-4, the full variable domain reads DVKVTQSSRYLVKRTGEKVFLECVQDMDHENMFWYRQDPGLGLRLIYFSYDVKMKEKGDIPEGYSVSREKKERFSLILESASTNQTSMYLCASTAGGLDLAKNIQYFGAGTRLSVL.

This clone was detected only a few times. The chain is built from TRBV28 and TRBJ1-6; 9 bases agree with TRBD1. J gave up 0 bases and V 5 bases, and 8 bases lay outside the gene matches. The CDR3 extends over 18 amino acids. CDR1 is MDHEN and CDR2 is SYDVKM in the germline V gene. CDR3 sequence (DNA): TGTGCCAGCAGTGCCCCGGGACAGGGTTTCTCCTATAATTCACCCCTCCACTTT. The encoded protein is CASSAPGQGFSYNSPLHF. Based on the CDR3 plus reference TRBV28 and TRBJ1-6, the full variable domain is DVKVTQSSRYLVKRTGEKVFLECVQDMDHENMFWYRQDPGLGLRLIYFSYDVKMKEKGDIPEGYSVSREKKERFSLILESASTNQTSMYLCASSAPGQGFSYNSPLHFGNGTRLTVT.

The rearrangement joins TRBV25-1 to TRBJ1-1; 9 bases are a match to TRBD1. Germline V gives CDR1 MGHDK, CDR2 SYGVNS. V gave up 7 bases and J gave up 3 bases; unmatched junction bases: 15. CDR3 length: 17 amino acids. The CDR3 nucleotides are TGTGCCAGCATTGCGGCACCGGGACAGGGTGGATACACTGAAGCTTTCTTT. This sequence encodes CASIAAPGQGGYTEAFF. The variable domain in full, with the rest retrieved from reference TRBV25-1 and TRBJ1-1, is EADIYQTPRYLVIGTGKKITLECSQTMGHDKMYWYQQDPGMELHLIHYSYGVNSTEKGDLSSESTVSRIRTEHFPLTLESARPSHTSQYLCASIAAPGQGGYTEAFFGQGTRLTVV.

This clone was detected a few times. The gene calls are TRBV9 and TRBJ1-1; no firm D call. CDR1 and CDR2 from the germline V gene are SGDLS and YYNGEE. This CDR3 is 14 amino acids long. V lost 0 bases to trimming and J lost 1 base, with 7 bases between them. The CDR3 nucleotides are TGTGCCAGCAGCGTAGGCCCGGGGAACACTGAAGCTTTCTTT. As protein: CASSVGPGNTEAFF.

This clone was counted a single time. This CDR3 is CASSSRGVAGGQETQYF. The CDR3 DNA is TGTGCCAGCAGCTCGCGCGGGGTAGCGGGGGGGCAAGAGACCCAGTACTTC. The chain employs TRBV7-8 and TRBJ2-5, with 11 bases matching TRBD2. This CDR3 spans 17 amino acids. J lost 2 bases, V lost 4 bases, and 9 bases had no gene match. The germline V gene has CDR1 SGHVS and CDR2 FQNEAQ.

In its sample, this clone was seen once. The J gene is TRBJ2-7, the V gene TRBV5-1; TRBD2 matches 9 bases. Trimming took 4 bases from V and 6 from J; bases not matched to a gene: 14. From germline, CDR1 is SGHRS and CDR2 YFSETQ. CDR3 length: 16 amino acids. The DNA for the CDR3 is TGCGCCAGCAGCCCACTCCCGGGACTAGCTTCTCTCGAGCAGTACTTC. This translates into CASSPLPGLASLEQYF. The full variable domain, with the rest looked up from reference TRBV5-1 and TRBJ2-7, is KAGVTQTPRYLIKTRGQQVTLSCSPISGHRSVSWYQQTPGQGLQFLFEYFSETQRNKGNFPGRFSGRQFSNSRSEMNVSTLELGDSALYLCASSPLPGLASLEQYFGPGTRLTVT.

This chain joins TRBV29-1 and TRBJ1-2; 10 bases map to TRBD1. Germline CDR1 SQVTM, CDR2 ANQGSEA. Trimming removed 7 bases from V and 8 bases from J; junction bases left unmatched: 7. This CDR3 has 12 residues. The CDR3 DNA follows: TGCAGCGCCGAGGGACAGGGGAGGGGCTACACCTTC. This codes for CSAEGQGRGYTF.

V is TRBV9 and J is TRBJ2-5, with a tentative D call TRBD1 (6 bases). This CDR3 comprises 16 residues. The germline V gene encodes CDR1 SGDLS and CDR2 YYNGEE. Trimming took off 1 base at V and 5 bases at J, with 18 bases between the two ends. CDR3 sequence reads: CASSVLTTGLGETQYF. The DNA of the CDR3 is TGTGCCAGCAGCGTACTTACTACAGGGCTGGGGGAGACCCAGTACTTC.

This rearrangement joins TRBV2 to TRBJ2-5; D is perhaps TRBD2 (5 bases). The J call may be faulty, since TRBJ2-7 better matches the DNA end. The CDR3 extends over 11 amino acids. Germline CDR1 reads SNHLY; CDR2 reads FYNNEI. CDR3 loop: CASRSAGEQYF. The CDR3 DNA follows: TGTGCCAGCAGATCCGCGGGCGAGCAGTACTTC.

The chain joins TRBV28 to TRBJ2-7; 8 bases are a match to TRBD1. The V gene's germline CDR1 is MDHEN and CDR2 SYDVKM. The CDR3 runs to 15 residues. J gave up 1 base and V 2 bases, and 4 bases lay outside the gene matches. The CDR3 loop reads CASSLRTGISYEQYF. The CDR3 DNA follows: TGTGCCAGCAGTTTAAGGACAGGGATTTCCTACGAGCAGTACTTC.

The chain couples TRBV5-1 to TRBJ2-1, with a possible D match to TRBD2 (6 bases). Per germline, CDR1 SGHRS and CDR2 YFSETQ. The CDR3 extends over 15 amino acids. V lost 0 bases and J 4 bases, leaving 11 bases between the germline ends. The CDR3 region has the DNA TGCGCCAGCAGCTTGGGTGGTAGCGGTTACAATGAGCAGTTCTTC. Translating it yields CASSLGGSGYNEQFF.

The gene calls are TRBV19 and TRBJ2-1, with 8 bases aligning to TRBD2. Germline V gene data show CDR1 as LNHDA and CDR2 as SQIVND (reference sequence). The length of the CDR3 is 14 residues. J gave up 6 bases and V 4 bases, and 5 bases lay outside the gene matches. CDR3 bases: TGTGCCAGTAGTACCGGGACTAGTATCAATGAGCAGTTCTTC. Amino acids: CASSTGTSINEQFF.

The CDR3 here is CATRRAHTEAFF. The CDR3 DNA reads as TGTGCCACCCGCAGGGCACACACTGAAGCTTTCTTT. This chain connects TRBV7-2 to TRBJ1-1; a weak D match, TRBD1 (5 bases). V was trimmed by 10 bases and J by 3 bases, leaving 12 bases between them. This CDR3 has 12 amino acids. CDR1 and CDR2 from the germline V gene are SGHTA and FQGNSA.

J is TRBJ2-5 and V is TRBV5-1, with a tentative D call TRBD1 (8 bases). Trimming stripped 3 bases from V and 2 bases from J, with 14 bases between. Per the germline V gene, CDR1 is SGHRS and CDR2 is YFSETQ. This CDR3 has 15 residues. CDR3 in DNA: TGCGCCAGCAGCTCCACAGGGGGGGTACAAGAGACCCAGTACTTC. Translating gives CASSSTGGVQETQYF. The complete variable domain, with remaining parts taken from reference TRBV5-1 and TRBJ2-5, reads KAGVTQTPRYLIKTRGQQVTLSCSPISGHRSVSWYQQTPGQGLQFLFEYFSETQRNKGNFPGRFSGRQFSNSRSEMNVSTLELGDSALYLCASSSTGGVQETQYFGPGTRLLVL.